This passage covers 11 T cell receptor beta chains from one sample sequenced in a study of T cell clonality in common variable immunodeficiency. Measured with immunoSEQ multiplex PCR; TCRdb has only the in-frame clones, and not every one. This sample has approximately 37,000 clones, each found more than once. The material sequenced was peripheral blood mononuclear cells. The receptors originated from a person aged 18 to 70 in good health.

This clone was detected a few times. The read gets to within 3 residues of the CDR3 end, and the germline J gene fills in the rest. The chain carries TRBV7-9 and TRBJ1-2; TRBD1 matches at 10 bases. The CDR3 has 14 amino acids. CDR1 and CDR2 from the germline V gene are SEHNR and FQNEAQ (reference sequence). The CDR3 loop reads CASSSVGTGEGYTF. CDR3 DNA, as far as it was read: TGTGCCAGCAGCTCCGTTGGGACAGGGGAAGGC.

This clone was detected a few times. The CDR3 is cut off 3 residues early in the read; its end comes from the germline J gene. This chain links TRBV18 with TRBJ1-4; maybe TRBD1 (5 bases). In germline, CDR1 is KGHSH, CDR2 LQKENI. The CDR3 has 15 amino acids. The sequenced CDR3 bases are TGTGCCAGCTCACCACCCAGCTCTGGGGCCAACGTA. As protein: CASSPPSSGANV. The full CDR3 reads CASSPPSSGANVLFF.

The sample holds many counts of this clone. CDR3 amino acids: CASSPSAGDYEQYF. CDR3 DNA (partial): TGTGCCAGCTCACCTTCGGCAGGGGACTACGAG. The V and J genes are TRBV18 and TRBJ2-7; TRBD1 might be the D (6 bases). The read terminates 3 residues before the CDR3 end, so the remaining end is supplied by the germline J gene. Germline V gene data show CDR1 as KGHSH and CDR2 as LQKENI. V was cut by 3 bases and J by 3 bases, with 12 bases left in between. The CDR3 is made up of 14 amino acids.

This clone was seen repeatedly, ten times or more. The sequence runs out 3 residues before the end of the CDR3; the remainder is reconstructed from the germline J gene. This chain connects TRBV5-1 to TRBJ1-1; maybe TRBD1 (6 bases). Germline loops: CDR1 SGHRS, CDR2 YFSETQ. CDR3 length: 14 amino acids. Trimming pared 0 bases from V and 4 bases from J, leaving 10 bases between. CDR3 DNA, as far as it was read: TGCGCCAGCAGCTTGGGGCAGGGGACCACTGAA. Protein product: CASSLGQGTTE. The entire CDR3 protein is CASSLGQGTTEAFF.

This clone came up many times. With the read ending 3 residues before the CDR3 end, the germline J gene is used to fill in that end. The rearrangement links TRBV20-1 to TRBJ2-2; perhaps TRBD1 as D (5 bases). Trimming cost V 7 bases and J 1 base, with 10 bases left between them. The CDR3 loop spans 13 amino acids. Germline V lookup: CDR1 DFQATT, CDR2 SNEGSKA (reference sequence). The sequenced CDR3 bases are TGCAGTGTCAGGGTCTTGAACACCGGGGAG. Its translation: CSVRVLNTGE. The whole CDR3 sequence is CSVRVLNTGELFF.

This clone was picked up many times. The CDR3 extends 3 residues past the end of the read, so its final part is completed from the germline J gene. The rearrangement links TRBV18 to TRBJ1-1; tentative D call: TRBD1 (5 bases). There are 14 residues in the CDR3. The V gene's germline CDR1 is KGHSH and CDR2 LQKENI. The CDR3 sequence is CASSPGATVREAFF. The covered CDR3 bases are TGTGCCAGCTCACCAGGGGCGACCGTCCGGGAA.

With respect to this clone: From the germline J gene comes the end of the CDR3, since the read stops 3 residues before it. This chain uses TRBV29-1 with TRBJ1-2; 7 bases line up with TRBD1. Germline CDR1 SQVTM, CDR2 ANQGSEA. The CDR3 runs 13 residues. V lost 6 bases to trimming and J lost 0 bases; unmatched junction nucleotides: 4. The CDR3 sequence is CSVWDSTNYGYTF. Partial CDR3 DNA: TGCAGCGTATGGGACAGCACTAACTATGGC.

This clone was recorded at least ten times. The observed sequence ends 3 residues before the CDR3 terminus, with the missing tail filled in from the germline J gene. The chain has TRBV2 and TRBJ1-1; 8 nucleotides agree with TRBD1. Per the germline V gene, CDR1 is SNHLY and CDR2 is FYNNEI. This CDR3 region has 15 residues. Trimming took 2 bases from V and 4 from J; bases not matched to a gene: 6. CDR3 in amino acids: CASSETGGSITEAFF. Incomplete CDR3 DNA: TGTGCCAGCAGTGAAACAGGGGGGTCGATCACTGAA.

As to this clone: The CDR3 extends 3 residues past the end of the read, so its final part is completed from the germline J gene. This chain uses TRBV5-1 with TRBJ2-5, with D tentatively TRBD2 (6 bases). The CDR3 has 15 residues. V was trimmed by 4 bases and J by 5 bases, leaving 18 bases between them. The germline gives CDR1 SGHRS, CDR2 YFSETQ. The sequenced CDR3 bases are TGCGCCAGCAGCCGATCAGGCGGGGTAGGGGAGACC. It yields the protein CASSRSGGVGET. The complete CDR3 reads CASSRSGGVGETQYF. The entire variable domain, with the rest obtained from reference TRBV5-1 and TRBJ2-5, is as follows: KAGVTQTPRYLIKTRGQQVTLSCSPISGHRSVSWYQQTPGQGLQFLFEYFSETQRNKGNFPGRFSGRQFSNSRSEMNVSTLELGDSALYLCASSRSGGVGETQYFGPGTRLLVL.

This clone has just a few counts. With the read ending 3 residues before the CDR3 end, the germline J gene is used to fill in that end. The chain is built from TRBV2 and TRBJ1-5; D not certain. This CDR3 comprises 13 residues. Germline CDR1 is SNHLY and CDR2 is FYNNEI. The V end lost 3 bases, the J end lost 2 bases, and 5 bases lay between the germline ends. The CDR3 region is CASSDTGNQPQHF. The sequenced CDR3 bases are TGTGCCAGCAGTGATACAGGCAATCAGCCC.

A note on this clone: The read ends 3 residues shy of where the CDR3 ends; the end is completed using the germline J gene. The rearrangement links TRBV7-2 to TRBJ2-5; TRBD1 is a possible D gene (8 bases). This CDR3 spans 15 amino acids. Germline loops: CDR1 SGHTA, CDR2 FQGNSA. V gave up 5 bases and J gave up 6 bases, with 19 bases separating them. CDR3 sequence: CASSTRQGRGKTQYF. The sequenced CDR3 bases are TGTGCCAGCAGCACCCGACAGGGGCGGGGGAAGACC. Full variable domain (rest looked up from reference TRBV7-2 and TRBJ2-5): GAGVSQSPSNKVTEKGKDVELRCDPISGHTALYWYRQSLGQGLEFLIYFQGNSAPDKSGLPSDRFSAERTGGSVSTLTIQRTQQEDSAVYLCASSTRQGRGKTQYFGPGTRLLVL.